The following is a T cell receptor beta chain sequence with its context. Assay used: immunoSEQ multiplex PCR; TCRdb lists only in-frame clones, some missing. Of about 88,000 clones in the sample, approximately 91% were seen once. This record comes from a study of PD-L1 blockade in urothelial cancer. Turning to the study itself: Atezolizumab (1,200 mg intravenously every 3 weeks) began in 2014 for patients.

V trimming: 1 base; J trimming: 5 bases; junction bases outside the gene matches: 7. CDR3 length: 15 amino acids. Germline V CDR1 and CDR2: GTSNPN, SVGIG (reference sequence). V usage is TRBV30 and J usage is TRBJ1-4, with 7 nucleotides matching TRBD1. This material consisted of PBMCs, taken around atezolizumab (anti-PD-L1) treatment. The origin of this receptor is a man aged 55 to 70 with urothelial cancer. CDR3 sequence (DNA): TGTGCCTGGAGTGAACAGGGGAGATCGAATGAAAAACTGTTTTTT. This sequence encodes CAWSEQGRSNEKLFF.